The clone carrying this T cell receptor beta chain was seen more than once but under ten times. Its antigen is undetermined. This sample was included in a study of type 1 and type 2 diabetes patients. About the study: A total of 15 million to 20 million paired-end reads came from the whole study. Overall study findings and caveats: Between type 2 diabetes and control samples, V and J usage averaged approximately 0.97 correlation. Groups were not age- or gender-matched, which may bias interpretation.

The PCR template was genomic DNA. Multiplex PCR with 30 forward and 13 reverse primers amplified the TCR beta CDR3. TCRdb itself ran the multiplex PCR reads through MiXCR, one entry per CDR3 protein. This repertoire shows a few hundred thousand distinct CDR3 sequences, roughly 50% found once; its top ten account for roughly 15%. Anyone with other autoimmune disease or infection in the prior four weeks was excluded. This CDR3 has 10 residues. Trimming left V 5 bases short and J 6 bases short, with 3 bases between. Per the germline V gene, CDR1 is LNHDA and CDR2 is SQIVND (reference sequence). The chain employs TRBV19 and TRBJ2-3; D gene ambiguous. The clonotype originates from a man aged 18 to 29 with type 2 diabetes. What was sequenced was peripheral blood mononuclear cells (PBMCs). The CDR3: CASSGDTQYF. The CDR3 DNA reads as TGTGCCAGTAGTGGGGATACGCAGTATTTT.